The entry that follows covers one T cell receptor (beta chain) sequence. CDR3 length: 14 amino acids. The trim removed 4 bases at V and 6 bases at J, leaving 5 bases unmatched. In germline, CDR1 is GTSNPN, CDR2 SVGIG (reference sequence). The data originate from a study of human versus mouse CDR3 diversity and MHC coevolution. Clones were sequenced by immunoSEQ multiplex PCR, and TCRdb holds only the in-frame ones, with some missing. This sample has some 80,000 clones; about 90% occur once, and the top ten carry less than 0.16%. V gene TRBV30 combines with J gene TRBJ2-3; TRBD2 aligns across 12 bases. The source material was naive CD4+ T cells from blood. Sample subset: CD45RO-negative CD62L-positive naive CD4 T cells. The clonotype originates from a person between 25 and 75 years old in good health. CDR3 in DNA: TGTGCCTGGATCCCTAGCGGGAGGGCTGATACGCAGTATTTT. Residues: CAWIPSGRADTQYF.